The present entry profiles one T cell receptor beta chain with its context. Its antigen is not identified. Assay: immunoSEQ multiplex PCR; the TCRdb copy retains only in-frame clones and omits some. The sample lists fewer than 200,000 clones, around nine tenths occurring once. This sample was taken from a study of cytomegalovirus exposure and HLA in healthy donors. Separation from the 666-subject first cohort characterized the roughly 120-subject validation cohort, to which the donors belonged. Broader study findings: First-cohort TCR clusters tended to co-occur in the roughly 120 validation repertoires, a later analysis found.

Germline CDR1 and CDR2: SNHLY and FYNNEI. The CDR3 is 14 residues long. The V gene lost 6 bases and the J gene lost 3 bases, with 14 bases spanning the gap. Sequencing was done on a sample of PBMCs. This chain joins TRBV2 and TRBJ2-5; a possible D gene is TRBD1 (5 bases). The clonotype comes from a man aged 18 to 29 in good health and CMV-seropositive. The CDR3 loop is CASSAVGQKETQYF. CDR3 sequence (DNA): TGTGCCAGCAGCGCGGTGGGGCAGAAAGAGACCCAGTACTTC.